This T cell receptor beta chain is drawn from a study of identical twins' blood T cells. The wider study: Around 50 million reads came from some 12 libraries, six alpha, six beta. Study-level findings and limits: Each donor's most abundant TCRbeta clonotypes shared more CDR3 sequences with her twin than unrelated donors.

As handled by the study authors: Clonotypes per individual ranged from about 90,000 to nearly 500,000. MiXCR, run by TCRdb on the 5' RACE reads, gives a single entry per CDR3 protein. The V and J calls were not made by the authors but by TCRdb's processing. The sample includes around 380,000 distinct CDR3 sequences, approximately 30% of them seen just once. The CDR3 spans 12 residues. V was cut by 3 bases and J by 8 bases, with 8 bases left in between. Germline lookup yields CDR1 MDHEN and CDR2 SYDVKM. The sample holds many counts of this clonotype. Its target is unknown. The chain carries TRBV28 and TRBJ2-1; TRBD2 might be the D (5 bases). The sequence was obtained from a woman between 18 and 55 years old in good health. The sample consisted of PBMCs. This chain's CDR3 is CASSFGGHEQFF. Here the CDR3 DNA reads TGTGCCAGCAGTTTTGGAGGCCATGAGCAGTTCTTC.